This TCR beta chain was recovered during a study of T cells in Graves' hyperthyroidism and ophthalmopathy. CDR3 length: 14 amino acids. With V trimmed by 4 bases and J by 6 bases, 8 bases remained unmatched. Germline V gene sequence: CDR1 ENHRY, CDR2 SYGVKD. For this clonotype: The antigen is not known.

Authors of the study amplified TCR beta CDR3 regions from RNA transcripts. Primed by the HTBI set, a first-round RT-PCR was run on the TCR CDR3. Each CDR3 protein is one row after TCRdb ran MiXCR on the multiplex PCR reads. The table lists about 540,000 distinct CDR3 sequences, about 43% of them singletons. Study outcomes and limitations: Among clonotypes expanded in thyroid above 0.001, most were also found in blood.

Patients counted as stable if ophthalmopathy did not develop within 18 months. The V call is TRBV10-3, the J call TRBJ2-7; 8 nucleotides agree with TRBD2. The sequenced material came from peripheral blood or thyroid tissue (not recorded which). This receptor was obtained from a woman younger than 30 with Graves' hyperthyroidism. The CDR3 DNA reads TGTGCCATCAGTGCCCAGCGGGAGATCCGCGAGCAGTACTTC. Its protein product is CAISAQREIREQYF.